This TCR beta chain is from a study of cytomegalovirus exposure and HLA in healthy donors. Background on the study: Per a later analysis, the approximately 620 first-cohort and 120 validation repertoires shared one platform. Overall study findings and caveats: Subsequent analysis found a tendency for first-cohort TCR clusters to co-occur within the 90 to 150 validation repertoires.

V lost 8 bases and J lost 5, with 16 bases in between. The CDR3 length is 15 residues. CDR1 is SNHLY and CDR2 is FYNNEI in the germline V gene. Some clones are missing from TCRdb's copy, which holds only in-frame ones; the method was immunoSEQ multiplex PCR. The sample contains 300,000 to 400,000 clones, roughly 85% of which appear only once. This clone occurred a few times. Its target is unknown. The sequence was obtained from a woman aged 18-29 years in good health and CMV-seronegative. The rearrangement joins TRBV2 to TRBJ1-6; D call uncertain. The specimen sequenced was PBMCs. In DNA, the CDR3 is TGTGCCAGCGGTGGCGTAGCGCAGAATAATTCACCCCTCCACTTT. It is translated as CASGGVAQNNSPLHF.